This is a list of T cell receptor beta chains from one sample in a study of blood T cell repertoires in COVID-19. TCRdb's table, derived via immunoSEQ multiplex PCR, lists solely in-frame clones and lacks some. The profile covers some 45,000 clones, with roughly 84% appearing a single time and 25% to 35% taken by the ten largest. Material: peripheral blood. These receptors all stem from a woman older than 75 with acute or convalescent COVID-19. Each CDR3 is given with its conserved first and last residue. D genes are given only for firm matches. Clone size is shown for a subset of rows, as once, few, many or a class of expanded clone.

cdr3_aa cdr3_nt d_call j_call v_call clone_size
CASSVASTSDTQYF TGTGCCAGCAGCGTAGCTTCAACAAGTGATACGCAGTATTTT NA TRBJ2-3 TRBV9 NA
CASSRQGKSTDTQYF TGTGCCAGTAGTAGACAGGGAAAGAGCACAGATACGCAGTATTTT TRBD1 TRBJ2-3 TRBV19 NA
CASSLGNTGAGNTIYF TGTGCCAGCAGCTTAGGGAACACAGGCGCAGGAAACACCATATATTTT NA TRBJ1-3 TRBV7-8 NA
CAWRRDHNQPQHF TGTGCCTGGAGGCGGGACCACAATCAGCCCCAGCATTTT NA TRBJ1-5 TRBV30 NA
CASSLPSGSPGELFF TGCGCCAGCAGCTTGCCTAGCGGGAGTCCCGGGGAGCTGTTTTTT TRBD2 TRBJ2-2 TRBV5-1 NA
CASRRGGREHEQFF TGTGCCAGTAGACGGGGAGGACGGGAGCATGAGCAGTTCTTC NA TRBJ2-1 TRBV19 NA
CASSPDDSIAQYF TGTGCCAGCTCACCAGATGACAGTATCGCGCAGTACTTC NA TRBJ2-7 TRBV18 NA
CASRPTGMNTGELFF TGTGCCAGCAGACCTACAGGGATGAACACCGGGGAGCTGTTTTTT NA TRBJ2-2 TRBV6-5 NA
CASSSYPVAANDIQYF TGTGCCAGCAGTTCCTATCCAGTTGCGGCAAACGACATTCAGTACTTC NA TRBJ2-4 TRBV6-5 NA
CASSVGQGNQPQHF TGTGCCAGCAGTGTAGGACAGGGGAATCAGCCCCAGCATTTT TRBD1 TRBJ1-5 TRBV2 NA
CASSETKGLYNEQFF TGTGCCAGCAGCGAGACTAAAGGACTTTACAATGAGCAGTTCTTC NA TRBJ2-1 TRBV9 NA
CASSMRRRDEKLFF TGTGCCAGTAGTATGAGGAGACGGGATGAAAAACTGTTTTTT NA TRBJ1-4 TRBV19 NA
CASSFLPGGTTEAFF TGTGCCAGCAGTTTTTTGCCGGGGGGTACCACTGAAGCTTTCTTT NA TRBJ1-1 TRBV27 NA
CASSPTRGLGEQYF TGTGCCAGCAGTCCTACCAGGGGTCTCGGGGAGCAGTACTTC NA TRBJ2-7 TRBV9 NA
CASSQDKYRGPYEQYF TGTGCCAGCAGCCAAGATAAGTACAGGGGTCCCTACGAGCAGTACTTC TRBD1 TRBJ2-7 TRBV3-1/TRBV3-2 few
CASSQTGGRGYTF TGTGCCAGCAGCCAGACAGGGGGCAGGGGCTACACCTTC TRBD1 TRBJ1-2 TRBV5-5 NA
CASSRTGEATGELFF TGTGCCAGCAGCCGGACAGGGGAAGCCACCGGGGAGCTGTTTTTT TRBD1 TRBJ2-2 TRBV7-8 NA
CASSLGRGLTDTQYF TGTGCCAGCAGCTTAGGCAGGGGCCTCACAGATACGCAGTATTTT NA TRBJ2-3 TRBV7-6 NA
CASSFGPGQTSGNTIYF TGTGCCAGCAGCTTTGGACCAGGGCAAACCTCTGGAAACACCATATATTTT NA TRBJ1-3 TRBV7-2 NA
CASRGRRTDTQYF TGTGCCAGCAGGGGCAGACGCACAGATACGCAGTATTTT NA TRBJ2-3 TRBV28 NA
CASFRAGGGGYNEQFF TGCGCCAGCTTCCGGGCCGGGGGAGGTGGCTACAATGAGCAGTTCTTC NA TRBJ2-1 TRBV5-1 NA
CAWSVRVSKSGTHNEQFF TGTGCCTGGAGTGTACGGGTGTCAAAAAGCGGGACTCACAATGAGCAGTTCTTC TRBD2 TRBJ2-1 TRBV30 NA
CASSLEPRLAGTYEQYF TGTGCCAGCAGCTTAGAACCCCGACTAGCGGGTACCTACGAGCAGTACTTC TRBD2 TRBJ2-7 TRBV11-3 NA
CASSQENTAGRGQTQYF TGCGCCAGCAGCCAAGAGAATACAGCCGGGAGGGGACAGACCCAGTACTTC TRBD2 TRBJ2-5 TRBV4-1 once
CASTQTGNTGELFF TGTGCCAGCACTCAGACTGGGAACACCGGGGAGCTGTTTTTT NA TRBJ2-2 TRBV2 few
CASSLAGRGGADEQFF TGTGCCAGCAGCTTGGCCGGGAGGGGGGGGGCGGATGAGCAGTTCTTC TRBD2 TRBJ2-1 TRBV5-4 NA
CASSLVPGLVETQYF TGTGCCAGCAGTTTAGTCCCCGGACTAGTGGAGACCCAGTACTTC TRBD2 TRBJ2-5 TRBV27 once
CASSPFGVGNQPQHF TGCGCCAGCAGCCCTTTCGGGGTAGGCAATCAGCCCCAGCATTTT NA TRBJ1-5 TRBV10-2 NA
CASLTERYSYEQYF TGTGCCAGCTTAACCGAGAGATACTCCTACGAGCAGTACTTC NA TRBJ2-7 TRBV6-5 NA
CASSIGPGQNTGELFF TGTGCCAGTAGTATAGGGCCGGGACAGAACACCGGGGAGCTGTTTTTT NA TRBJ2-2 TRBV19 NA
CASSDAAASPLHF TGTGCCAGTAGTGATGCCGCGGCTTCACCCCTCCACTTT NA TRBJ1-6 TRBV19 NA
CASSDRTRANTEAFF TGTGCCAGTAGCGACAGGACTCGCGCGAACACTGAAGCTTTCTTT NA TRBJ1-1 TRBV19 few
CASSLSGHHRPQPQHF TGTGCCAGCTCACTTTCGGGACACCACAGGCCCCAGCCCCAGCATTTT NA TRBJ1-5 TRBV3-1/TRBV3-2 NA
CSASIWQGQPQHF TGCAGTGCTAGTATATGGCAGGGTCAGCCCCAGCATTTT NA TRBJ1-5 TRBV20-1 NA
CASGELAGWTETQYF TGTGCCAGCGGGGAACTAGCGGGATGGACAGAGACCCAGTACTTC TRBD2 TRBJ2-5 TRBV11-2 NA
CASSDSRGSTEAFF TGTGCCAGCAGTGACTCCCGGGGGTCCACTGAAGCTTTCTTT NA TRBJ1-1 TRBV6-4 NA
CATPGGNTGELFF TGTGCCACCCCAGGAGGGAACACCGGGGAGCTGTTTTTT NA TRBJ2-2 TRBV6-5 NA
CASGGRGTGNTIYF TGTGCCAGCGGAGGTCGGGGAACTGGAAACACCATATATTTT NA TRBJ1-3 TRBV25-1 NA
CASSLSHGTSGIRTDTQYF TGTGCCAGCAGCTTAAGTCACGGGACTAGCGGGATCCGCACAGATACGCAGTATTTT TRBD2 TRBJ2-3 TRBV11-2 NA
CAISESRTSGNEQYF TGTGCCATCAGTGAGTCGAGGACATCAGGCAACGAGCAGTACTTC NA TRBJ2-7 TRBV10-3 NA
CASSFGTVKSPTDTQYF TGTGCCAGCAGTTTCGGGACAGTTAAATCTCCCACAGATACGCAGTATTTT TRBD1 TRBJ2-3 TRBV28 once
CASSFQGNTEAFF TGTGCCAGCAGCTTTCAGGGAAACACTGAAGCTTTCTTT NA TRBJ1-1 TRBV7-8 NA
CASSLYRDSNQPQHF TGTGCCAGCAGCCTATACAGAGATAGCAATCAGCCCCAGCATTTT NA TRBJ1-5 TRBV7-2 NA
CASRLDRMNTEAFF TGTGCCAGCAGGCTGGACAGGATGAACACTGAAGCTTTCTTT TRBD1 TRBJ1-1 TRBV6-5 once
CASSVGGSGNTGELFF TGTGCCAGCAGCGTAGGTGGTAGCGGCAACACCGGGGAGCTGTTTTTT NA TRBJ2-2 TRBV9 NA
CASSFYNEQFF TGTGCCAGCAGCTTCTACAATGAGCAGTTCTTC NA TRBJ2-1 TRBV6-5 NA
CASSVEVDTEAFF TGTGCCAGCAGTGTCGAGGTGGACACTGAAGCTTTCTTT NA TRBJ1-1 TRBV2 NA
CASSQEATSQLAKNIQYF TGTGCCAGCAGCCAAGAGGCGACTAGCCAACTAGCCAAAAACATTCAGTACTTC TRBD2 TRBJ2-4 TRBV3-1/TRBV3-2 NA
CASTRDRGTYNSPLHF TGTGCCAGCACGAGGGACAGGGGGACCTATAATTCACCCCTCCACTTT TRBD1 TRBJ1-6 TRBV2 NA
CASSLVADTQYF TGTGCCAGCAGTTTAGTCGCAGATACGCAGTATTTT NA TRBJ2-3 TRBV28 few
CASSHIEGGNYGYTF TGTGCCAGCAGCCATATCGAGGGCGGGAACTATGGCTACACCTTC NA TRBJ1-2 TRBV7-9 NA
CASSSTRTGGYGYTF TGTGCCAGCAGTTCTACTAGGACAGGGGGCTATGGCTACACCTTC TRBD1 TRBJ1-2 TRBV28 NA
CASSERGPTHEAFF TGTGCCAGCAGTGAACGAGGTCCTACCCATGAAGCTTTCTTT NA TRBJ1-1 TRBV6-1 NA
CASSFSRGAETQYF TGTGCCAGCAGTTTTAGCAGGGGTGCAGAGACCCAGTACTTC NA TRBJ2-5 TRBV7-2 NA
CASSSARGGETQYF TGTGCCAGCAGTTCAGCGAGGGGGGGAGAGACCCAGTACTTC NA TRBJ2-5 TRBV6-5 once
CASSELSEAFF TGTGCCAGCAGTGAACTGTCTGAAGCTTTCTTT NA TRBJ1-1 TRBV6-1 NA
CSARDGGVQYF TGCAGTGCTAGAGATGGGGGCGTTCAGTATTTT NA TRBJ2-3 TRBV20-1 NA